The entry below describes one TCR beta chain. This entry belongs to a study of blood T cell repertoires in COVID-19. The protocol was immunoSEQ multiplex PCR, while the TCRdb copy is restricted to in-frame clones and leaves out a portion. This table holds 40,000 or so clones, around nine tenths found once. V was clipped by 7 bases and J by 1 base, with 13 bases between them. CDR1 and CDR2 from the germline V gene are LNHDA and SQIVND (reference sequence). The CDR3 is made up of 15 amino acids. This receptor was taken from a human donor in a cohort sampled during active COVID-19. The chain combines TRBV19 with TRBJ2-2; a possible D gene is TRBD2 (6 bases). What was sequenced was peripheral blood. This chain's CDR3 is CASTETGVNTGELFF. DNA of the CDR3: TGTGCCAGTACCGAAACGGGGGTGAACACCGGGGAGCTGTTTTTT. Drawing the rest from reference TRBV19 and TRBJ2-2, the complete variable domain is DGGITQSPKYLFRKEGQNVTLSCEQNLNHDAMYWYRQDPGQGLRLIYYSQIVNDFQKGDIAEGYSVSREKKESFPLTVTSAQKNPTAFYLCASTETGVNTGELFFGEGSRLTVL.